This T cell receptor (beta chain) came from a study of vaccination and CD4 T cells after COVID-19 (dated by TCRdb to the early 2020s). Regarding the research as a whole: Convalescent patients had a positive SARS-CoV-2 result on nasal swab PCR, and of these patients, fewer than ten had mild disease and one had severe disease. Six males and four females were included in the convalescent cohort, with two Hispanic individuals, seven Caucasians, two Asians and one multiracial person represented. Two doses of either the Pfizer-BioNTech BNT162b2 vaccine (n=8) or the Moderna mRNA-1273 vaccine (n=2) were administered to participants. Post-COVID blood samples were collected from convalescent patients a median of around 96 days after diagnosis, with a range of about 30 to 161 days. The time from the second vaccine dose to post-vaccine blood sampling had a median of roughly 79 days and ranged from roughly 12 to 241 days. The cultures were stimulated with overlapping spike peptide pools from SARS-CoV-2 and from the common cold coronaviruses HCoV-NL63, HCoV-OC43 and HCoV-229E. As controls, cultures received a CEFX viral epitope pool (the positive control), an HIV-1 Nef peptide pool (the negative control), or no peptide at all. The spike-specific CD4+ TCR repertoire was compared before and after mRNA vaccination in around ten COVID-19 convalescent patients and a handful of infection-naive healthy vaccine recipients.

On this clonotype itself: Its cognate antigen has yet to be identified. Per-base qualities were not stored, and no clone one base away is much larger.

The junction shows trimming of 6 bases on V and 5 bases on J, plus 11 bases between the germline ends. Inclusive of the bounding cysteine and phenylalanine, the CDR3 is 14 residues long. Of the read, only the CDR3 DNA is kept; its 42 bases are in frame from base 1. From the germline V gene, CDR1 is MNHNS and CDR2 is SASEGT. Broader findings and caveats from the paper: Nearly all vaccine-specific clones in convalescent patients (304 of 307) were mono-reactive for SARS-CoV-2 spike rather than cross-reactive with common cold coronaviruses. The number of convalescent patients in the study was relatively small, and the study did not examine early timepoints following natural infection. The median count of SARS-CoV-2-reactive clonotypes went up from approximately 20 after infection to a few dozen after vaccination, although the change was not significant. In convalescent patients, a median around 83% of post-vaccine SARS-CoV-2-reactive clones were detected only after vaccination, and vaccine-specific priming was suggested by this finding.

The library relied on PCR. TCR sequencing of DNA from cultured CD4+ T cells used the Oncomine TCR Beta short-read assay at the Johns Hopkins FTIC core. Genomic DNA was extracted from the cultured CD4+ T cells with the QIAamp micro DNA kit. Oncomine TCR Beta libraries from cultured CD4+ T cells were pooled with unique dual indexes and sequenced on an Illumina iSeq 100. In the source study's methods: Non-productive sequences were removed, and CDR3s that did not start with C, did not end with F or W, or were shorter than 7 amino acids were discarded. The MANAFEST web application was used to identify antigen-specific clonotypes by comparing peptide-stimulated wells against reference wells and other culture wells. Positive clones required FDR below 0.05, an odds ratio above 5, and productive frequency above 0.1% in at least two of three replicate wells. A clonotype was classed as cross-reactive if the clonotype showed significant expansion both in SARS-CoV-2 spike wells and in at least one common cold coronavirus spike condition. Levenshtein distances (stringdist) and unrooted phylogenetic trees (ape) in R version 3.6.1 were used to assess CDR3 homology. TCRdb reanalyzed the raw reads on its own, using fastp at Q25 for trimming and MiXCR for clone calling, and kept in-frame beta chains. For every CDR3 protein sequence, its rows merge into one entry that carries the most common genes and DNA. Clone size and V and J calls follow TCRdb, not the original study. This sample comprises around 13,000 distinct CDR3 sequences, approximately 35% of them detected only once. The ten largest clones take up around 10% of the sample.

The treatment or condition tag for this specimen amounts to: approximately nine-day PBMC culture with coronavirus spike peptide pools or control peptides (ViraFEST assay). The ViraFEST assay was used in the study, in which antigen-specific T cells were expanded with peptide pools and expanded clonotypes were subsequently identified by TCR sequencing. The positive SARS-CoV-2 PCR tests of the convalescent patients were dated from March to December 2020, before the Alpha, Beta and Delta variants emerged in the United States. Each well held two million PBMCs cultured with approximately 9.2 ug/ml peptide pools in IMDM containing approximately 5% human AB serum and roughly 10 IU/ml IL-2. Half of the culture medium was replaced with fresh IL-2-containing medium on days 3 and 7. CD4+ T cells were isolated after approximately eleven days of culture through negative selection using the EasySep CD4+ T cell isolation kit. PBMCs were separated from whole blood using Ficoll-Paque Plus gradient centrifugation and then either used fresh or cryopreserved at -140C. Culture conditions were generally each tested in triplicate wells.

The receptor chain draws on TRBV6-1 and TRBJ1-6; tentative D gene TRBD1, with 5 bases matching. This clonotype was obtained from a human donor who had recovered from COVID-19. The sample taken for sequencing was CD4+ T cells from blood, cultured in vitro. The CDR3: CASRGTSNNSPLHF. The DNA is TGTGCCAGCAGGGGGACTTCAAATAATTCACCCCTCCACTTT.